This T cell receptor (beta chain) is drawn from a study of blood T cell repertoires in COVID-19. Study information: PBMCs, B-cell-depleted T cells, or T cells provided the cDNA or gDNA that made up the material.

Cohorts were determined from participant-reported clinical history. Sequencing was performed with immunoSEQ multiplex PCR; in TCRdb, only in-frame clones are kept and a portion is missing. The table records around 270,000 clones, 88% of them present only once. The CDR3 extends over 14 amino acids. V dropped 1 base and J dropped 5; count of bases not matched to a gene: 6. Germline V CDR1 and CDR2: GTSNPN, SVGIG (reference sequence). The source material was PBMCs or T cells enriched from blood (not recorded which). The chain uses TRBV30 and TRBJ2-3; 7 bases align to TRBD1. This sequence originates from a woman between 40 and 55 years old who had been exposed to COVID-19. CDR3 sequence: CAWSATGALDTQYF. In DNA form, the CDR3 reads TGTGCCTGGAGTGCTACAGGGGCTCTAGATACGCAGTATTTT.